Listed below are T cell receptor beta chains from one sample, sequenced in a study of CD8 T cell repertoires and HIV-1 epitope variants. Their antigens are not known. The method was immunoSEQ multiplex PCR; TCRdb's version includes in-frame clones alone and lacks a portion of them. The sample records 4,900 or so clones, about three fifths being singletons. The material sequenced was cultured CD8+ T cells derived from PBMCs. The receptors come from a male donor with HIV. The CDR3 runs from the conserved cysteine through the conserved F or W. A D gene is named only where the DNA matches it firmly. Clone size, where shown, is once, few, many, or a class for clones that have expanded.

TGTGCCAGCAGCTCAGAAACCGGGACAGGGGGCCGAGGCTACACCTTC,CASSSETGTGGRGYTF,NA,TRBV7-2,TRBD1,TRBJ1-2,16
TGTGCCAGCAGTCCGACTGATTACGAGCAGTACTTC,CASSPTDYEQYF,NA,TRBV6-1,NA,TRBJ2-7,12
TGTGCCAGCAGCTTAGGGGGGAACGGGTATCAGCCCCAGCATTTT,CASSLGGNGYQPQHF,NA,TRBV7-8,NA,TRBJ1-5,15
TGTGCCAGCAGCGCTCACATTTTAGGACTAGCAGGGAATGAGCAGTTCTTC,CASSAHILGLAGNEQFF,once,TRBV5-8,TRBD2,TRBJ2-1,17
TGTGCCAGCAGCTTAGATCCGGGAATGGATGAGCAGTTCTTC,CASSLDPGMDEQFF,NA,TRBV7-8,NA,TRBJ2-1,14
TGTGCCAGCAGCTTAGCACAGGGTGAAGCTTTCTTT,CASSLAQGEAFF,NA,TRBV11-2,NA,TRBJ1-1,12
TGTGCCAGCAGGCCCAATCTTCAATTGGGCGAGCAGTACTTC,CASRPNLQLGEQYF,few,TRBV14,NA,TRBJ2-7,14
TGCAGCGTTCCGATAGACAGCAGGAACACTGAAGCTTTCTTT,CSVPIDSRNTEAFF,NA,TRBV29-1,NA,TRBJ1-1,14
TGTGCCGCACGCCGTGGGCAAGCATACCAGCCCCAGCATTTT,CAARRGQAYQPQHF,NA,TRBV6-4,NA,TRBJ1-5,14
TGTGCCAGCAGGTGGACATTACAAGAGACCCAGTACTTC,CASRWTLQETQYF,NA,TRBV28,NA,TRBJ2-5,13
TGTGCCAGCAGCCGCTCGACAGGGGCGCAACCAACTAACACCGGGGAGCTGTTTTTT,CASSRSTGAQPTNTGELFF,NA,TRBV5-4,TRBD1,TRBJ2-2,19
TGTGCCAGCAGTCTTGACTCAACAGATACGCAGTATTTT,CASSLDSTDTQYF,NA,TRBV28,NA,TRBJ2-3,13
TGTGCCAGCAGCGTAGGGACAGGGAACACTGAAGCTTTCTTT,CASSVGTGNTEAFF,NA,TRBV13,TRBD1,TRBJ1-1,14
TGTGCCAGCAGGATGACCGTGGGAGAGACCCAGTACTTC,CASRMTVGETQYF,NA,TRBV25-1,NA,TRBJ2-5,13
TGCAGCGTTGACGCCCCTGGACAGGGAGGATGGAACACTGAAGCTTTCTTT,CSVDAPGQGGWNTEAFF,NA,TRBV29-1,TRBD1,TRBJ1-1,17
TGTGCCAGTAGTATAGGGGAGGATGGCTACACCTTC,CASSIGEDGYTF,NA,TRBV19,NA,TRBJ1-2,12
TGTGCCAGTAGTATGGCCGCCTCGAACACTGAAGCTTTCTTT,CASSMAASNTEAFF,NA,TRBV19,NA,TRBJ1-1,14
TGTGCCAGCAGTTCACTGGCGGGCTACGAGCAGTACTTC,CASSSLAGYEQYF,few,TRBV28,NA,TRBJ2-7,13
TGTGCCATCAGTGAGCCGGCAGGGATGACTCCTGGAAACACCATATATTTT,CAISEPAGMTPGNTIYF,few,TRBV10-3,NA,TRBJ1-3,17
TGTGCCAGCAGTTACTCGGAGGGGACTGAAGCTTTCTTT,CASSYSEGTEAFF,NA,TRBV6-6,NA,TRBJ1-1,13
TGTGCCAGCAGCCCCGGACAGGAGACTTATGGCTACACCTTC,CASSPGQETYGYTF,NA,TRBV5-4,TRBD1,TRBJ1-2,14
TGTGCCAGCAGCCCTACAGGCGGGCGGGACGAGCAGTACTTC,CASSPTGGRDEQYF,NA,TRBV7-9,NA,TRBJ2-7,14
TGTGCCAGCCCCCCGTCCTACAGGGTTCCGAGCTCCTACAATGAGCAGTTCTTC,CASPPSYRVPSSYNEQFF,NA,TRBV21-1,NA,TRBJ2-1,18
TGTGCCAGCAGCTTGCCGGGACTAGCGGGATCGGGGAACATTCAGTACTTC,CASSLPGLAGSGNIQYF,NA,TRBV7-2,TRBD2,TRBJ2-4,17
TGTGCCAGCAGTACAGCATATGGCTACACCTTC,CASSTAYGYTF,NA,TRBV6-6,NA,TRBJ1-2,11
TGTGCCAGTACGGGACAGGGGACTTACAATGAGCAGTTCTTC,CASTGQGTYNEQFF,NA,TRBV19,TRBD1,TRBJ2-1,14
TGTGCCAGCAGCTTGGGAAGGGGTCAGCCCCAGCATTTT,CASSLGRGQPQHF,few,TRBV5-6,NA,TRBJ1-5,13
TGTGCCAGTAGTATAGAGACAGGAGTTACCCCCTACAATGAGCAGTTCTTC,CASSIETGVTPYNEQFF,NA,TRBV19,NA,TRBJ2-1,17
TGTGCCAGCAGTTTGGTGGACGGCATGAACACTGAAGCTTTCTTT,CASSLVDGMNTEAFF,few,TRBV5-5,NA,TRBJ1-1,15
TGTGCCAGCAGCGTATGGCGGGGCCAAAACACCGGGGAGCTGTTTTTT,CASSVWRGQNTGELFF,NA,TRBV9,NA,TRBJ2-2,16
TGTGCCAGCAGCCCAGGGACGGACTGGAGCTACACCTTC,CASSPGTDWSYTF,few,TRBV7-3,NA,TRBJ1-2,13
TGTGCCAGCAGCTTAGTAGGGGGCGCCTACAATGAGCAGTTCTTC,CASSLVGGAYNEQFF,few,TRBV7-2,TRBD1,TRBJ2-1,15
TGTGCCAGTTACAACAGGGATATGAACACTGAAGCTTTCTTT,CASYNRDMNTEAFF,NA,TRBV19,NA,TRBJ1-1,14
TGTGCCAGCAGTTTCCGGCTAGCGGAAGGGGGTACTCCTATCGAGCAGTACTTC,CASSFRLAEGGTPIEQYF,NA,TRBV28,NA,TRBJ2-7,18
TGTGCCAGTAGTATAGATCATCGGAGTGGCTACACCTTC,CASSIDHRSGYTF,NA,TRBV19,NA,TRBJ1-2,13
TGTGCCAGCAGCTTGGGGAGGGGGCTAACACCCCTCCACTTT,CASSLGRGLTPLHF,few,TRBV5-4,TRBD1,TRBJ1-6,14
TGTGCCAGTAGTATCGACTACTCCTACGAGCAGTACTTC,CASSIDYSYEQYF,NA,TRBV19,NA,TRBJ2-7,13
TGTGCCAGCAGCTCCGGAACGGCTACAAGGCGGAACGAGCAGTACTTC,CASSSGTATRRNEQYF,few,TRBV7-9,NA,TRBJ2-7,16
TGTGCCAGCAGCTCTTTTCCGGGGGGGAACACCGGGGAGCTGTTTTTT,CASSSFPGGNTGELFF,NA,TRBV7-7,TRBD2,TRBJ2-2,16
TGTGCCAGCAGTGAACCCCCAGGGGACGGCTACACCTTC,CASSEPPGDGYTF,NA,TRBV25-1,NA,TRBJ1-2,13
TGTGCCAGCAGACAGGATACGCAGTATTTT,CASRQDTQYF,NA,TRBV2,NA,TRBJ2-3,10
TGTGCCACCAGCAGAGGGACGGACAGGGGAGGAGAGACCCAGTACTTC,CATSRGTDRGGETQYF,NA,TRBV15,TRBD1,TRBJ2-5,16
TGTGCCAGCAGTTGGGACGGTAGCTCCTACAATGAGCAGTTCTTC,CASSWDGSSYNEQFF,few,TRBV27,NA,TRBJ2-1,15
TGCGCCAGCAGTTATGAAACCTCGGGGGGGCAAGAGACCCAGTACTTC,CASSYETSGGQETQYF,NA,TRBV4-3,TRBD2,TRBJ2-5,16
TGTGCCAGCAGCGGCAGGACAGGCCCGAGGGCCGGGGAGCTGTTTTTT,CASSGRTGPRAGELFF,NA,TRBV11-3,TRBD1,TRBJ2-2,16
TGTGCCAGCAGCTTGGGACAGTACCTTCGTGAGCAGTACTTC,CASSLGQYLREQYF,NA,TRBV7-6,TRBD1,TRBJ2-7,14
TGTGCCAGCAGCGATCCGGGGACAGGGGGTGAAAAACTGTTTTTT,CASSDPGTGGEKLFF,NA,TRBV2,TRBD1,TRBJ1-4,15
TGCAGCGGCGGGACAGGGTCCTACGAGCAGTACTTC,CSGGTGSYEQYF,NA,TRBV29-1,TRBD1,TRBJ2-7,12
TGTGCCAGCAGCTGGGTAGCGGGAGGCCCCACAGATACGCAGTATTTT,CASSWVAGGPTDTQYF,NA,TRBV5-4,TRBD2,TRBJ2-3,16
TGTGCCAGCAGGTCCCTGGGGAATCAGCCCCAGCATTTT,CASRSLGNQPQHF,NA,TRBV19,NA,TRBJ1-5,13
TGTGCCAGCAGCCTTCGGGGGGCAGATACGCAGTATTTT,CASSLRGADTQYF,once,TRBV14,TRBD2,TRBJ2-3,13
TGTGCCAGCAGTTCAACAACAACGAGTACAGGGGCGGTGGGGGAGCTGTTTTTT,CASSSTTTSTGAVGELFF,NA,TRBV27,TRBD1,TRBJ2-2,18
TGCGCCAGCAGCTTGGAACGTGAACTAGCCGATGAGCAGTTCTTC,CASSLERELADEQFF,few,TRBV5-1,NA,TRBJ2-1,15
TGTGCCAGCAGCGCCTTCTCTTCCGGTGAGCAGTTCTTC,CASSAFSSGEQFF,NA,TRBV7-2,NA,TRBJ2-1,13
TGTGCCAGCAGCCTCAGCGGGGGGGCAGATACGCAGTATTTT,CASSLSGGADTQYF,NA,TRBV27,TRBD2,TRBJ2-3,14
TGTGCCAGCAGCCTAAGACTAGCGGGAGCCACCGGGGAGCTGTTTTTT,CASSLRLAGATGELFF,once,TRBV7-2,TRBD2,TRBJ2-2,16
TGTGCCAGTAGTATCCTGGGGAGGGGAAATTCACCCCTCCACTTT,CASSILGRGNSPLHF,NA,TRBV19,NA,TRBJ1-6,15
TGTGCCAGCAGTTATGCGGGAGGGTACGAGCAGTACTTC,CASSYAGGYEQYF,few,TRBV6-5,TRBD2,TRBJ2-7,13